The entry that follows covers one T cell receptor beta chain sequence. Antigen specificity is unknown. This table comes from immunoSEQ multiplex PCR, and its TCRdb copy is limited to in-frame clones, with some not included. The sample shows roughly 73,000 clones, 65% to 85% of them seen only once. This record comes from a study of vaccination effects on CD4 cells after COVID-19. Pools of viral peptides were used by the ViraFEST assay to expand antigen-specific CD4+ T cells ahead of sequencing. Cells that had been cultured for approximately eleven days were the source of isolated CD4+ T cells. The person had PCR-confirmed SARS-CoV-2 infection between March and December 2020. Germline V CDR1 and CDR2: SGHDN, FVKESK. This CDR3 is built from 20 residues. V was clipped by 1 base and J by 7 bases, with 30 bases between them.

V gene TRBV14 combines with J gene TRBJ2-3; a possible D gene is TRBD1 (5 bases). The source of this sequence is a human donor who had a prior SARS-CoV-2 infection. Specimen: CD4+ T cells from PBMCs cultured with HIV peptides, collected before COVID-19 vaccination. The subset here: HIV-1 Nef peptide pool negative control/reference culture. CDR3 loop: CASSQGPKSQGRVGWNTQYF. The CDR3 DNA is TGTGCCAGCAGCCAAGGCCCCAAGAGTCAGGGAAGGGTTGGTTGGAATACGCAGTATTTT.